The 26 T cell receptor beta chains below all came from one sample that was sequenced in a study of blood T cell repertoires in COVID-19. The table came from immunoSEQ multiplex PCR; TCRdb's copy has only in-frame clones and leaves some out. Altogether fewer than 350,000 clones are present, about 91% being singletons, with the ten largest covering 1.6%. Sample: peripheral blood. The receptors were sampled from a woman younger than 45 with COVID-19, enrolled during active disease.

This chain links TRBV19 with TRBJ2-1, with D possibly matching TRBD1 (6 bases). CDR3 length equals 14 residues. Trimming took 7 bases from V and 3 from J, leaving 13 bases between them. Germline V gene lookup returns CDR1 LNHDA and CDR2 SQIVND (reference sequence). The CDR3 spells CASTLGADYNEQFF. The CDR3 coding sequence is TGTGCCAGTACTTTGGGGGCCGACTACAATGAGCAGTTCTTC.

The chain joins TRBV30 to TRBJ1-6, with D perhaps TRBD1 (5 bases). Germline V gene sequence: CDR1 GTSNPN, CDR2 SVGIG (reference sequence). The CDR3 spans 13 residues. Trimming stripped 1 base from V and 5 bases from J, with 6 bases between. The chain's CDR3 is CAWSGQNNSPLHF. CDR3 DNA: TGTGCCTGGAGTGGACAGAATAATTCACCCCTCCACTTT.

The CDR3 here is CASSTSENQETQYF. The CDR3, as DNA: TGTGCCAGCAGCACAAGCGAGAACCAAGAGACCCAGTACTTC. The chain has TRBV11-3 and TRBJ2-5, with unresolved D. Germline V lookup: CDR1 SGHNT, CDR2 YENEEA. V was shortened by 5 bases and J by 0 bases, with 10 bases between the two germline ends. CDR3 length equals 14 residues.

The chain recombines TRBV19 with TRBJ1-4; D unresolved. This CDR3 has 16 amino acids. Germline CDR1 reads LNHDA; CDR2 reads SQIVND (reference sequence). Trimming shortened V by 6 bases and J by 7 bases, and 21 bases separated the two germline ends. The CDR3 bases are TGTGCCAGTAGGACTGGTTCAAGGCGCTTAGGTGAAAAACTGTTTTTT. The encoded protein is CASRTGSRRLGEKLFF.

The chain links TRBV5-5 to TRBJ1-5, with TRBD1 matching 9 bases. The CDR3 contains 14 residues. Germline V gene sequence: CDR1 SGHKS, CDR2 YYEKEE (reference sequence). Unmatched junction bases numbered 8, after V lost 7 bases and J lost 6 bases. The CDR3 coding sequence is TGTGCCAGCGGAACCGGGACAGGGAGTCAGCCCCAGCATTTT. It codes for CASGTGTGSQPQHF.

The CDR3 DNA reads TGTGCCAGCAGGACCACAGGGGGTCGCACAGATACGCAGTATTTT. Protein sequence: CASRTTGGRTDTQYF. V and J are TRBV7-2 and TRBJ2-3, with 8 bases fitting TRBD1. The germline V gene encodes CDR1 SGHTA and CDR2 FQGNSA. After removal of 6 bases from V and 1 base from J, the junction contained 6 bases not matched to a gene. The CDR3 consists of 15 residues.

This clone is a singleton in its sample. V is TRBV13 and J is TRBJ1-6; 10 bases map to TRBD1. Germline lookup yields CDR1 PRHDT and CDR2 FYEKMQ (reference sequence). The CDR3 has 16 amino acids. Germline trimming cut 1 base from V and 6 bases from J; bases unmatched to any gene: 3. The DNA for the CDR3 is TGTGCCAGCAGCTTAGCCGGGACAGGGGTTAATTCACCCCTCCACTTT. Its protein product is CASSLAGTGVNSPLHF. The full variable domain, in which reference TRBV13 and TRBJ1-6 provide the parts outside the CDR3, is AAGVIQSPRHLIKEKRETATLKCYPIPRHDTVYWYQQGPGQDPQFLISFYEKMQSDKGSIPDRFSAQQFSDYHSELNMSSLELGDSALYFCASSLAGTGVNSPLHFGNGTRLTVT.

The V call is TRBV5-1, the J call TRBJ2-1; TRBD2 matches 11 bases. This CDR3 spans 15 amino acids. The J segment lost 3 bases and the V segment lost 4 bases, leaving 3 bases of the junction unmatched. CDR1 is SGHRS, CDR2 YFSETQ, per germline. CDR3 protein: CASSQTSGVYNEQFF. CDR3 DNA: TGCGCCAGCAGCCAGACTAGCGGGGTCTACAATGAGCAGTTCTTC. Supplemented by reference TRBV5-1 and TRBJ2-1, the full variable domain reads KAGVTQTPRYLIKTRGQQVTLSCSPISGHRSVSWYQQTPGQGLQFLFEYFSETQRNKGNFPGRFSGRQFSNSRSEMNVSTLELGDSALYLCASSQTSGVYNEQFFGPGTRLTVL.

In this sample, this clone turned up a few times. The CDR3 DNA follows: TGTGCCAGCAGTGATCCCCGGGGATACGAGCAGTACTTC. Amino acid sequence: CASSDPRGYEQYF. This chain joins TRBV2 and TRBJ2-7; D is possibly TRBD2 (5 bases). The CDR3 loop spans 13 amino acids. With 3 bases removed from V and 4 bases from J, the gap between germline ends came to 10 bases. CDR1 is SNHLY and CDR2 is FYNNEI in the germline V gene.

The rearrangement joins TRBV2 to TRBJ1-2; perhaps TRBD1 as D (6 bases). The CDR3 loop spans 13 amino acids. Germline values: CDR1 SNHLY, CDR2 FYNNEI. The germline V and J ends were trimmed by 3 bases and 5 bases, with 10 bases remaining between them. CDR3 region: CASSEDRYYGYTF. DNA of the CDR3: TGTGCCAGCAGTGAGGACAGATATTATGGCTACACCTTC.

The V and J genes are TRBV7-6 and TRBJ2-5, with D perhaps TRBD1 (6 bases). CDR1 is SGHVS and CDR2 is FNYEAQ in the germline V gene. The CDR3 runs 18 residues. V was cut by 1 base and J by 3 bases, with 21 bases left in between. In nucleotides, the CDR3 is TGTGCCAGCAGCTTAGACCCCCCGGTCGGACAGAATAAAGAGACCCAGTACTTC. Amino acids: CASSLDPPVGQNKETQYF.

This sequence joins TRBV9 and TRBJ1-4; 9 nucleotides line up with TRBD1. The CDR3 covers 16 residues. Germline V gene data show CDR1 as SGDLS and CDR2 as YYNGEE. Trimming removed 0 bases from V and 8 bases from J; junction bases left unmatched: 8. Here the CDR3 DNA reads TGTGCCAGCAGCGTAGAGGGAGGGACAGGGTACGAAAAACTGTTTTTT. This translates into CASSVEGGTGYEKLFF. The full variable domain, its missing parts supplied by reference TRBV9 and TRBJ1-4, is DSGVTQTPKHLITATGQRVTLRCSPRSGDLSVYWYQQSLDQGLQFLIQYYNGEERAKGNILERFSAQQFPDLHSELNLSSLELGDSALYFCASSVEGGTGYEKLFFGSGTQLSVL.

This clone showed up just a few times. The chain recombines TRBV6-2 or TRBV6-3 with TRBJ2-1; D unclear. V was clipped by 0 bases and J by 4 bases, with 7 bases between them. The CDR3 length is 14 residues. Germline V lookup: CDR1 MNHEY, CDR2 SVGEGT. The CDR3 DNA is TGTGCCAGCAGTTACTCGTCAGGTTACAATGAGCAGTTCTTC. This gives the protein CASSYSSGYNEQFF.

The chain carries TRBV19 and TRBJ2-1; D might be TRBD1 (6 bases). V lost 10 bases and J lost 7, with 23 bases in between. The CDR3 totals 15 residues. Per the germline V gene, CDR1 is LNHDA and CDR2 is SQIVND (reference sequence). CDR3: CATSPQRTGRNEQFF. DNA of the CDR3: TGTGCCACCTCCCCCCAAAGAACAGGGAGAAATGAGCAGTTCTTC.

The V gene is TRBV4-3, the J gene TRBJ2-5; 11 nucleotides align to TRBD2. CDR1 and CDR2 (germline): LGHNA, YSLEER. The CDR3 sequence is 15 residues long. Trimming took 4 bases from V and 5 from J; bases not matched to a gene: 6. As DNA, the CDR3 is TGCGCCAGCAGCCGCCAACTAGCGGGGGTTGAGACCCAGTACTTC. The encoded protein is CASSRQLAGVETQYF.

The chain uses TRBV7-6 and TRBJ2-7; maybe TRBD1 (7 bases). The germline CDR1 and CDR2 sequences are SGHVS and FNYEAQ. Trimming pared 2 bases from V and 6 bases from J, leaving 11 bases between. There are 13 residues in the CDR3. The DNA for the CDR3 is TGTGCCAGCAGCTTAAACCAGGGGGGCGAGCAGTACGTC. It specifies CASSLNQGGEQYV.

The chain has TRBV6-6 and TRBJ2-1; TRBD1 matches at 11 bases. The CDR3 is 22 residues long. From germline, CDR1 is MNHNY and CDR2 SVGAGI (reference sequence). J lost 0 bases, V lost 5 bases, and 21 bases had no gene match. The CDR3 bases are TGTGCCAGCAGTCGCCGGGACAGGGGGTTAGCGGGGGCCCTCAGCTCCTACAATGAGCAGTTCTTC. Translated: CASSRRDRGLAGALSSYNEQFF.

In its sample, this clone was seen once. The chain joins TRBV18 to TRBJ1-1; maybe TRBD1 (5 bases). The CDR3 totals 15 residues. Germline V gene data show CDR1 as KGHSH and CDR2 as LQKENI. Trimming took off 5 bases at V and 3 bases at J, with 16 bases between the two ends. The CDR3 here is CASSSQAQGDTEAFF. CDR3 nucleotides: TGTGCCAGCTCATCTCAGGCTCAGGGTGACACTGAAGCTTTCTTT.

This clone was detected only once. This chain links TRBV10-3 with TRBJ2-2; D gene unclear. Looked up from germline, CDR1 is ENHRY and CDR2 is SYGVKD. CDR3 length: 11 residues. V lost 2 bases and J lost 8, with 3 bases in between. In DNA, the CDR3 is TGTGCCATCAGTGAGACAGGGGAGCTGTTTTTT. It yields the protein CAISETGELFF.

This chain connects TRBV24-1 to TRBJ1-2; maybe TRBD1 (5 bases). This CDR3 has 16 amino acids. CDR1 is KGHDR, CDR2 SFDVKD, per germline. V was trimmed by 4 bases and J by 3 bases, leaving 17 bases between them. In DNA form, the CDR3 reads TGTGCCACCAGTGACCCAGGGCCAACCGGCGACTATGGCTACACCTTC. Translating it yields CATSDPGPTGDYGYTF.

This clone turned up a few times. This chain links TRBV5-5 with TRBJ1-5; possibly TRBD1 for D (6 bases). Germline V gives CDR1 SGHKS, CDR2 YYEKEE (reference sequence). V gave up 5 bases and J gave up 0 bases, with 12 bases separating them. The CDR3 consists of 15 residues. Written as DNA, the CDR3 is TGTGCCAGCAGTCTGGACAGTTATAGCAATCAGCCCCAGCATTTT. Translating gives CASSLDSYSNQPQHF.

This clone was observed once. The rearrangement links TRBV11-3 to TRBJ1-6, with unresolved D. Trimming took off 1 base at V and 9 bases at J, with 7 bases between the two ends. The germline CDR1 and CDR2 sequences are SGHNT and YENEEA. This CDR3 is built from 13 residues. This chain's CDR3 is CASSLGSGSPLHF. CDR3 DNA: TGTGCCAGCAGCTTAGGATCGGGTTCACCCCTCCACTTT.

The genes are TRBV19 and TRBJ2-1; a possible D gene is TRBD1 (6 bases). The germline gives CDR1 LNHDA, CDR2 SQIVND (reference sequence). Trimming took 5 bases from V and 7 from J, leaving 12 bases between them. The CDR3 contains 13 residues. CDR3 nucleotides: TGTGCCAGTAGTGCACAGGGCATGAATGAGCAGTTCTTC. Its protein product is CASSAQGMNEQFF.

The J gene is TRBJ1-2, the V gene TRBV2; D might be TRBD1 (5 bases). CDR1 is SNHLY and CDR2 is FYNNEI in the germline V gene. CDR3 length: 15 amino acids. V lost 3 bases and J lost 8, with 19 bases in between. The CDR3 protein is CASSEEGVGTKGYTF. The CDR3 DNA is TGTGCCAGCAGTGAGGAAGGGGTAGGAACTAAAGGCTACACCTTC.

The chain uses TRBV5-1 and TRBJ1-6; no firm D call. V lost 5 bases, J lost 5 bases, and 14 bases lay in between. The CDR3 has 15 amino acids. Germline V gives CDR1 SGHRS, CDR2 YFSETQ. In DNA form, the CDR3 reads TGCGCCAGCAGAATTACGGGAATCGATAATTCACCCCTCCACTTT. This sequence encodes CASRITGIDNSPLHF.

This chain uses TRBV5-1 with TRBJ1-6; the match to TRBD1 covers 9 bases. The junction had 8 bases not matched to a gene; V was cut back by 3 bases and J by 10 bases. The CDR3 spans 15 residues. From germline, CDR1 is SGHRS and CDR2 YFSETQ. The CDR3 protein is CASSSAGTGISPLHF. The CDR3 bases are TGCGCCAGCAGCTCCGCCGGGACAGGGATATCACCCCTCCACTTT.